These 28 T cell receptor beta chains came from one sample sequenced in a study of blood T cell repertoires in COVID-19. Data came from immunoSEQ multiplex PCR; TCRdb stores just in-frame clones and leaves some out. Here the sample spans around 130,000 clones, roughly 86% being singletons. The source material was peripheral blood. The receptors stem from a woman in her sixties with acute or convalescent COVID-19.

The chain recombines TRBV20-1 with TRBJ2-1; D is ambiguous. Per germline, CDR1 DFQATT and CDR2 SNEGSKA (reference sequence). The germline V and J ends were trimmed by 6 bases and 8 bases, with 8 bases remaining between them. The length of the CDR3 is 10 residues. The CDR3, as DNA: TGCAGTGCCGAGCTGGATGAGCAGTTCTTC. Translating it yields CSAELDEQFF.

V is TRBV9 and J is TRBJ1-1; 8 bases line up with TRBD1. The CDR3 has 13 amino acids. Germline CDR1 and CDR2: SGDLS and YYNGEE. V trimming: 2 bases; J trimming: 11 bases; junction bases outside the gene matches: 8. CDR3: CASSVRVQGEAFF. For the CDR3, the DNA is TGTGCCAGCAGCGTCCGGGTACAGGGGGAGGCTTTCTTT.

The rearrangement uses TRBV12-2 and TRBJ1-5; whether TRBD1, the table's D call, matches the DNA was not checked. TRBV12-2 has pseudogene status. The CDR3 has 17 amino acids. The CDR3 DNA sequence: TGTGCAAGTCGCTTAGGAAGGGACACAAATAGCAATCAGCCCCAGCATTTT. It translates to CASRLGRDTNSNQPQHF.

The chain links TRBV3-1 (or the pseudogene TRBV3-2) to TRBJ1-1; unclear D gene. CDR1 is LGHDT, CDR2 YNNKEL, per germline (reference sequence). This CDR3 contains 14 residues. Deletions cut 5 bases from V and 1 base from J, with 11 bases between. CDR3 protein: CASSYGQPNTEAFF. CDR3 nucleotides: TGTGCCAGCAGCTATGGCCAACCGAACACTGAAGCTTTCTTT.

V is TRBV30 and J is TRBJ1-6, with 10 bases fitting TRBD1. The ends lost 2 bases at V and 7 bases at J; junction bases unmatched: 2. The germline gives CDR1 GTSNPN, CDR2 SVGIG (reference sequence). The CDR3 has 14 amino acids. CDR3 DNA sequence: TGTGCCTGGAGTATGACAGGGGGCAATTCACCCCTCCACTTT. Its protein product is CAWSMTGGNSPLHF.

In this sample, this clone turned up once. The genes are TRBV5-4 and TRBJ2-3; the match to TRBD2 covers 13 bases. The CDR3 length is 16 residues. Germline V lookup: CDR1 SGHNT, CDR2 YYREEE (reference sequence). V dropped 3 bases and J dropped 2; count of bases not matched to a gene: 3. In DNA, the CDR3 is TGTGCCAGCAGCTCGGGACTAGCGGGGCTCACAGATACGCAGTATTTT. Its translation: CASSSGLAGLTDTQYF.

The rearrangement links TRBV28 to TRBJ1-2; D might be TRBD1 (5 bases). CDR3 length: 13 residues. The ends were cut back, 5 bases at V and 4 bases at J, with 11 bases in the middle. Germline CDR1 and CDR2: MDHEN and SYDVKM. The CDR3 sequence is CASSRNGGYGYTF. In DNA form, the CDR3 reads TGTGCCAGCAGTCGGAACGGGGGCTATGGCTACACCTTC.

The chain combines TRBV11-1 with TRBJ2-3; D gene ambiguous. Germline CDR1 reads SGHAT; CDR2 reads FQDESV (reference sequence). The germline V and J ends were trimmed by 5 bases and 5 bases, with 11 bases remaining between them. The CDR3 runs to 13 residues. The chain's CDR3 is CASSPRRLDTQYF. As DNA, the CDR3 is TGTGCCAGCAGCCCACGAAGACTAGATACGCAGTATTTT. The full variable domain, its missing parts supplied by reference TRBV11-1 and TRBJ2-3, is EAEVAQSPRYKITEKSQAVAFWCDPISGHATLYWYRQILGQGPELLVQFQDESVVDDSQLPKDRFSAERLKGVDSTLKIQPAELGDSAMYLCASSPRRLDTQYFGPGTRLTVL.

This chain uses TRBV5-1 with TRBJ1-2, with 7 nucleotides matching TRBD1. This CDR3 is built from 14 residues. The germline V gene encodes CDR1 SGHRS and CDR2 YFSETQ. Trimming at V came to 0 bases and at J to 6 bases, leaving 5 bases not matched to a gene. The CDR3 spells CASSLGQGIDGYTF. The CDR3 region has the DNA TGCGCCAGCAGCTTGGGACAGGGAATCGATGGCTACACCTTC.

This clone was counted only a few times. Its ends do not fully match the called genes, so a read error is possible. The chain employs TRBV29-1 and TRBJ2-3, with 13 bases identical to TRBD2. The CDR3 consists of 14 residues. Per the germline V gene, CDR1 is SQVTM and CDR2 is ANQGSEA. This CDR3 is CSVEGLAGADTQYF. DNA for the CDR3: TGCAGCGTGGAAGGACTAGCGGGAGCAGATACGCAGTATTTT.

The chain has TRBV28 and TRBJ1-1, with no clear D. V was pared by 3 bases and J by 4 bases, with 15 bases between. In germline, CDR1 is MDHEN, CDR2 SYDVKM. The CDR3 covers 15 residues. Written as DNA, the CDR3 is TGTGCCAGCAGTTTGGGGTGGACGGGGAGCACTGAAGCTTTCTTT. This gives the protein CASSLGWTGSTEAFF.

The chain has TRBV29-1 and TRBJ2-7; 8 nucleotides match TRBD1. The V segment lost 6 bases and the J segment 2 bases; nucleotides outside the gene matches: 3. From germline, CDR1 is SQVTM and CDR2 ANQGSEA. CDR3 length: 12 residues. The CDR3 region is CSVAQGAYEQYF. CDR3 DNA: TGCAGCGTGGCACAGGGGGCCTACGAGCAGTACTTC.

The chain links TRBV9 to TRBJ1-3; 11 bases are a match to TRBD1. This CDR3 has 16 amino acids. V dropped 4 bases and J dropped 7; count of bases not matched to a gene: 10. Germline values: CDR1 SGDLS, CDR2 YYNGEE. CDR3 region: CASSPQDRGLRNTIYF. CDR3 bases: TGTGCCAGCAGCCCTCAGGACAGGGGGCTTAGGAACACCATATATTTT.

The chain joins TRBV13 to TRBJ2-1, with 8 bases identical to TRBD2. There are 12 residues in the CDR3. V lost 6 bases and J lost 9; bases outside the gene matches: 4. From germline, CDR1 is PRHDT and CDR2 FYEKMQ (reference sequence). CDR3 in DNA: TGTGCCAGCAGTTACAGCGGGGGTGAGCAGTTCTTC. It codes for CASSYSGGEQFF.

The genes are TRBV20-1 and TRBJ2-5; D gene uncertain. Germline-derived CDR1 and CDR2 are DFQATT and SNEGSKA (reference sequence). This CDR3 has 11 residues. The V and J ends lost 6 bases and 5 bases respectively, with 10 bases between them. The CDR3 region is CSAIAMETQYF. The CDR3, as DNA: TGCAGTGCCATAGCTATGGAGACCCAGTACTTC.

The rearrangement links TRBV27 to TRBJ2-3; 7 bases match TRBD1. The J segment lost 4 bases and the V segment lost 4 bases, leaving 17 bases of the junction unmatched. In germline, CDR1 is MNHEY, CDR2 SMNVEV (reference sequence). The CDR3 covers 18 residues. DNA for the CDR3: TGTGCCAGCAGTTCCCATCTGACAGGGATGACCAGTGCAGATACGCAGTATTTT. Its protein product is CASSSHLTGMTSADTQYF.

V is TRBV6-1 and J is TRBJ1-1; 8 nucleotides line up with TRBD1. CDR1 is MNHNS, CDR2 SASEGT, per germline. V shed 6 bases and J 0 bases; nucleotides not matched to a gene: 6. The CDR3 contains 15 residues. CDR3 in amino acids: CASRTGGGMNTEAFF. As DNA, the CDR3 is TGTGCCAGCAGAACAGGGGGAGGGATGAACACTGAAGCTTTCTTT.

The rearrangement joins TRBV5-1 to TRBJ2-1, with D unclear. This CDR3 region has 13 residues. Germline CDR1 SGHRS, CDR2 YFSETQ. The germline V and J ends were trimmed by 5 bases and 4 bases, with 10 bases remaining between them. CDR3 DNA sequence: TGCGCCAGCAGTAGCCCGGCTTACAATGAGCAGTTCTTC. Amino acids: CASSSPAYNEQFF.

Here the CDR3 reads CASSLQGGKETQYF. The CDR3 coding sequence is TGTGCCAGCAGCTTGCAGGGCGGGAAAGAGACCCAGTACTTC. This chain joins TRBV5-4 and TRBJ2-5; D is perhaps TRBD2 (6 bases). Germline CDR1 SGHNT, CDR2 YYREEE (reference sequence). The V gene lost 1 base and the J gene lost 3 bases, with 10 bases spanning the gap. CDR3 length: 14 amino acids. Using reference TRBV5-4 and TRBJ2-5 for the parts outside the CDR3, the full variable domain is ETGVTQSPTHLIKTRGQQVTLRCSSQSGHNTVSWYQQALGQGPQFIFQYYREEENGRGNFPPRFSGLQFPNYSSELNVNALELDDSALYLCASSLQGGKETQYFGPGTRLLVL.

This clone was recorded only once. The V gene is TRBV5-1, the J gene TRBJ2-3; possible D gene TRBD2, 5 bases. Per the germline V gene, CDR1 is SGHRS and CDR2 is YFSETQ. Trimming took off 4 bases at V and 6 bases at J, with 12 bases between the two ends. The CDR3 is 13 amino acids. The CDR3 loop reads CASSERGRDTQYF. For the CDR3, the DNA is TGCGCCAGCAGCGAACGGGGTAGGGATACGCAGTATTTT. Drawing the rest from reference TRBV5-1 and TRBJ2-3, the complete variable domain is KAGVTQTPRYLIKTRGQQVTLSCSPISGHRSVSWYQQTPGQGLQFLFEYFSETQRNKGNFPGRFSGRQFSNSRSEMNVSTLELGDSALYLCASSERGRDTQYFGPGTRLTVL.

This sequence joins TRBV9 and TRBJ2-2; weak D call: TRBD1 (6 bases). V lost 0 bases and J 5 bases, leaving 11 bases between the germline ends. There are 15 residues in the CDR3. The germline gives CDR1 SGDLS, CDR2 YYNGEE. The CDR3 DNA reads TGTGCCAGCAGCGTAGACGGACAGCTAACCGGGGAGCTGTTTTTT. It encodes CASSVDGQLTGELFF.

CDR3 amino acids: CASRTKGEAFF. As DNA, the CDR3 is TGTGCCAGTAGGACAAAAGGTGAAGCTTTCTTT. The chain recombines TRBV19 with TRBJ1-1; the D is unclear. V was cut by 6 bases and J by 7 bases, with 9 bases left in between. Germline V gives CDR1 LNHDA, CDR2 SQIVND (reference sequence). The CDR3 loop spans 11 amino acids.

The chain links TRBV28 to TRBJ2-5; D gene ambiguous. The CDR3 is 11 amino acids. V was pared by 7 bases and J by 1 base, with 4 bases between. CDR1 and CDR2 from the germline V gene are MDHEN and SYDVKM. The CDR3 sequence: CASMAQETQYF. CDR3 bases: TGTGCCAGCATGGCCCAAGAGACCCAGTACTTC. The variable domain in full, completed from reference TRBV28 and TRBJ2-5, reads DVKVTQSSRYLVKRTGEKVFLECVQDMDHENMFWYRQDPGLGLRLIYFSYDVKMKEKGDIPEGYSVSREKKERFSLILESASTNQTSMYLCASMAQETQYFGPGTRLLVL.

V is TRBV19 and J is TRBJ2-1; TRBD2 might be the D (6 bases). Trimming stripped 10 bases from V and 9 bases from J, with 22 bases between. Germline CDR1 and CDR2: LNHDA and SQIVND (reference sequence). CDR3 length: 14 amino acids. CDR3 protein: CATVTSTVRGEQFF. In DNA, the CDR3 is TGTGCCACTGTAACTAGCACGGTTCGCGGTGAGCAGTTCTTC.

The chain employs TRBV19 and TRBJ1-2; no clear D gene. Trimming pared 0 bases from V and 0 bases from J, leaving 11 bases between. Looked up from germline, CDR1 is LNHDA and CDR2 is SQIVND (reference sequence). This CDR3 spans 16 amino acids. Written as DNA, the CDR3 is TGTGCCAGTAGTATAGACGGCCTTCGGGCTAACTATGGCTACACCTTC. Protein product: CASSIDGLRANYGYTF.

The chain has TRBV5-1 and TRBJ1-1; D is ambiguous. The CDR3 covers 13 residues. Trimming shortened V by 5 bases and J by 3 bases, and 11 bases separated the two germline ends. The V gene's germline CDR1 is SGHRS and CDR2 YFSETQ. CDR3 region: CASRRSSDTEAFF. CDR3 sequence (DNA): TGCGCCAGCAGGAGGTCTTCGGACACTGAAGCTTTCTTT.

The chain couples TRBV30 to TRBJ2-3; D might be TRBD2 (6 bases). The CDR3 has 14 amino acids. The V end was cut by 3 bases, the J end by 7 bases, with 17 bases between. CDR1 is GTSNPN, CDR2 SVGIG, per germline (reference sequence). CDR3 sequence (DNA): TGTGCCTGGAGGATAAGGGGAGGAAGCCATACGCAGTATTTT. Translating gives CAWRIRGGSHTQYF.

J is TRBJ2-7 and V is TRBV25-1, with D tentatively TRBD2 (5 bases). The CDR3 runs 17 residues. Per the germline V gene, CDR1 is MGHDK and CDR2 is SYGVNS. V was clipped by 2 bases and J by 0 bases, with 17 bases between them. CDR3 loop: CASSELSLALGSYEQYV. DNA for the CDR3: TGTGCCAGCAGTGAACTCTCCCTAGCCCTCGGCTCCTACGAGCAGTACGTC.